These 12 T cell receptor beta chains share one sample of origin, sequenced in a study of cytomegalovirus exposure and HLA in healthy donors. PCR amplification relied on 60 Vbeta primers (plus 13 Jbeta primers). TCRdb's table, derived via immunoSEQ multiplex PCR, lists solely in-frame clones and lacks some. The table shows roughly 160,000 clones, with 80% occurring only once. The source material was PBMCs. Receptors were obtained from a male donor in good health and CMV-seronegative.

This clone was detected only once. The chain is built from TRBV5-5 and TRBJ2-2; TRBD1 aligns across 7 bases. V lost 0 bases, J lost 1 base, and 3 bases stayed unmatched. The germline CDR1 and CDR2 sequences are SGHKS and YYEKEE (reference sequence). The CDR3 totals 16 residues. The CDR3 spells CASSLARQGNTGELFF. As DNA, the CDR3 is TGTGCCAGCAGCTTGGCGCGACAGGGGAACACCGGGGAGCTGTTTTTT.

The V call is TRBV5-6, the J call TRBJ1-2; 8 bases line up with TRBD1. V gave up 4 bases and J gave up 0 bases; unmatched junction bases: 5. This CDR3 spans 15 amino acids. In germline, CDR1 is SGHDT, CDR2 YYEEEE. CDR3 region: CASSVRDRPNYGYTF. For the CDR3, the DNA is TGTGCCAGCAGCGTAAGGGACAGGCCTAACTATGGCTACACCTTC.

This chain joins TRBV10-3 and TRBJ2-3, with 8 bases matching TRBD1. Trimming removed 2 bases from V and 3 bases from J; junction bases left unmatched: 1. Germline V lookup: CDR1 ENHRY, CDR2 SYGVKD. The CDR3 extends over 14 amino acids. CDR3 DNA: TGTGCCATCAGTGAGGACAGGGGAACAGATACGCAGTATTTT. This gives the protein CAISEDRGTDTQYF.

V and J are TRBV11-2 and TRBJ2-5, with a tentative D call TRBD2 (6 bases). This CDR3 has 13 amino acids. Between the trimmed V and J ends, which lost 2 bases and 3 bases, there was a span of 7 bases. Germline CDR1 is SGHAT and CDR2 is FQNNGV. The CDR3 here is CASSLPGEETQYF. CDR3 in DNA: TGTGCCAGCAGCTTACCGGGGGAAGAGACCCAGTACTTC. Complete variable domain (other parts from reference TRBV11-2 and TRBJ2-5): EAGVAQSPRYKIIEKRQSVAFWCNPISGHATLYWYQQILGQGPKLLIQFQNNGVVDDSQLPKDRFSAERLKGVDSTLKIQPAKLEDSAVYLCASSLPGEETQYFGPGTRLLVL.

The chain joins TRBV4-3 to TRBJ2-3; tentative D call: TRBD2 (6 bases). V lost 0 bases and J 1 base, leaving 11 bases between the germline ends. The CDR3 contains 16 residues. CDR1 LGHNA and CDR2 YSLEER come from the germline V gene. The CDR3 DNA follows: TGCGCCAGCAGCCAAGATCATTCGGGGGGCACAGATACGCAGTATTTT. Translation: CASSQDHSGGTDTQYF.

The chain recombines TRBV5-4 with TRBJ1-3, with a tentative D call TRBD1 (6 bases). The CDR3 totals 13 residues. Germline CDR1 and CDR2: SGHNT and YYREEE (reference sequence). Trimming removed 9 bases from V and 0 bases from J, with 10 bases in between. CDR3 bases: TGTGCCATGGGGGCTCCCTCTGGAAACACCATATATTTT. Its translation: CAMGAPSGNTIYF. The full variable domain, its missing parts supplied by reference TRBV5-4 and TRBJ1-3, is ETGVTQSPTHLIKTRGQQVTLRCSSQSGHNTVSWYQQALGQGPQFIFQYYREEENGRGNFPPRFSGLQFPNYSSELNVNALELDDSALYLCAMGAPSGNTIYFGEGSWLTVV.

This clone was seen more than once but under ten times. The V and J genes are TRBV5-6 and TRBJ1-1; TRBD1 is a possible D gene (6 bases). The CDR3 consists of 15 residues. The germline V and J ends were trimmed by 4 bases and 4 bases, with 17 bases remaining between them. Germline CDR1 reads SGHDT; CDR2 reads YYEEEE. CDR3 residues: CASSPLRGRSTEAFF. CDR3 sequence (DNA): TGTGCCAGCAGCCCCCTCAGGGGAAGGTCCACTGAAGCTTTCTTT.

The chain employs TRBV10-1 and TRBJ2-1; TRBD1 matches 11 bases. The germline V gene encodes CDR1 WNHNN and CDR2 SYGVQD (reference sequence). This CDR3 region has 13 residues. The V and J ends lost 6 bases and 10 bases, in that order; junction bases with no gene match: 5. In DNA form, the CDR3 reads TGCGCCAGCAGGAGGGACAGGGGGTCAGAGCAGTTCTTC. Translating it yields CASRRDRGSEQFF.

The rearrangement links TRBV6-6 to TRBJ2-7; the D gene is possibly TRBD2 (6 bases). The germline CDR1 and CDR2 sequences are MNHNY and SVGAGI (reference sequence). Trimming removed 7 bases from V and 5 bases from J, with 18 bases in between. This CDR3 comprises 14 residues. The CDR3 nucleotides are TGTGCCAGCACCCTGTCTCCCGGGGAGGACGAGCAGTACTTC. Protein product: CASTLSPGEDEQYF.

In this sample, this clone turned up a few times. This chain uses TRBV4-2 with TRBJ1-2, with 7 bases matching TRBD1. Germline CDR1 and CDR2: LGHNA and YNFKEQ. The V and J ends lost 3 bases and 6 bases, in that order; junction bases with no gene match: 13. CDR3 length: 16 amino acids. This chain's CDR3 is CASSQTRRGRINGYTF. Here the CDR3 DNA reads TGTGCCAGCAGCCAGACGAGAAGGGGGCGGATCAATGGCTACACCTTC.

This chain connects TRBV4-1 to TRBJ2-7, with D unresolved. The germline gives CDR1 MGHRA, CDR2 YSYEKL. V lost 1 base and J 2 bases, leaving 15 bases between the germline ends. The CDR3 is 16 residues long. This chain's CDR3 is CASSQGVSRVTYEQYF. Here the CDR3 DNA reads TGCGCCAGCAGCCAAGGGGTCAGCCGGGTAACCTACGAGCAGTACTTC.

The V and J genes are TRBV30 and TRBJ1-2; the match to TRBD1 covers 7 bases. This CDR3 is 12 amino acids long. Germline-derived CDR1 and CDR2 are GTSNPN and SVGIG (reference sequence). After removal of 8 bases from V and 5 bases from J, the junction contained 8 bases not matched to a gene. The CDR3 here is CAGRDSRYGYTF. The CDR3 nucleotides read TGTGCCGGCCGGGACAGTAGATATGGCTACACCTTC.